These T cell receptor beta chains were read from a single sample in a study of blood T cell repertoires in COVID-19. Only in-frame clones appear in the TCRdb table, and some are missing; sequencing was by immunoSEQ multiplex PCR. In the table there are approximately 300,000 clones, more than 90% of which are singletons. Sequenced input: PBMCs or T cells enriched from blood (not recorded which). These receptors all stem from a woman aged 25 to 39 who had recovered from COVID-19. Each CDR3 is given with its conserved first and last residue. D genes are given only for firm matches. Clone sizes are given selectively: once, few, many, or a class where the clone is expanded.

V	size	J	D	DNA	CDR3
TRBV28	once	TRBJ2-1	TRBD2	TGTGCCAGCTCCCAGGCGGTAGCGGGAGAATACAATGAGCAGTTCTTC	CASSQAVAGEYNEQFF
TRBV15	-	TRBJ1-1	-	TGTGCCACCAGCAGAGGGCCGAACACTGAAGCTTTCTTT	CATSRGPNTEAFF
TRBV5-4	-	TRBJ1-1	TRBD1	TGTGCCAGCAGCCCACGAGGACAGGGGCTTTTGGACACTGAAGCTTTCTTT	CASSPRGQGLLDTEAFF
TRBV18	-	TRBJ1-1	-	TGTGCCAGCTCACCACCGCGGGGGTGGGACACTGAAGCTTTCTTT	CASSPPRGWDTEAFF
TRBV7-9	-	TRBJ1-1	-	TGTGCCAGCAGCCCAGGGGTCATGAACACTGAAGCTTTCTTT	CASSPGVMNTEAFF
TRBV18	-	TRBJ1-1	TRBD1	TGTGTCAGCTCACCACCGATCGGACAGGGGAACACTGAAGCTTTCTTT	CVSSPPIGQGNTEAFF
TRBV27	-	TRBJ1-5	-	TGTGCCAGCAGTTCGCAGCTAGAGGCTCAGCCCCAGCATTTT	CASSSQLEAQPQHF
TRBV15	few	TRBJ1-4	-	TGTGCCACCAGCAGACAGGGAACTAATGAAAAACTGTTTTTT	CATSRQGTNEKLFF
TRBV9	-	TRBJ2-7	-	TGTGCCAGCAGCGTAGCCGCTCAGGGGTCCTACGAGCAGTACTTC	CASSVAAQGSYEQYF
TRBV4-3	-	TRBJ2-2	-	TGCGCCAGCAGCCAAGCCCCGGGACAGAACACCGGGGAGCTGTTTTTT	CASSQAPGQNTGELFF
TRBV28	once	TRBJ1-3	-	TGTGCCAGCAGTTTGTCGGGACGGGGGAGAAACACCATATATTTT	CASSLSGRGRNTIYF
TRBV7-2	-	TRBJ2-7	TRBD2	TGTGCCAGCAGCTTAGGGCTAGCGGGCTTTAGGTCCTACGAGCAGTACTTC	CASSLGLAGFRSYEQYF